The following is a T cell receptor (beta chain) sequence with its context. The antigen is unknown. The data stem from a study of blood T cells in healthy people across ages. Overall study findings and caveats: CMV status of donors was not determined, possibly confounding expanded clonotype changes. Age advanced and TCR beta diversity per million T cells fell, roughly linearly.

For the second PCR, which ran for roughly 7 to 11 cycles, a sample-barcoded 5' primer and a J-beta primer mix were used. Every cDNA was tagged by a template-switch adaptor with 12 random nucleotides. MiXCR was run by TCRdb on the 5' RACE reads, yielding one entry per CDR3 protein. The sample shows hundreds of thousands of distinct CDR3 sequences, approximately 52% of them seen only once. Sequencing input: blood. The receptor's source is a woman of 80 years or more in good health.

In DNA form, the CDR3 reads TGTGCCAGCAGCCAAGGGGGCGGGGGGGCCCTTCCGGATACGCAGTATTTT. Amino acid sequence: CASSQGGGGALPDTQYF. V is TRBV4-2 and J is TRBJ2-3; 9 bases align to TRBD2. In germline, CDR1 is LGHNA, CDR2 YNFKEQ. CDR3 size: 17 residues. After removal of 1 base from V and 6 bases from J, the junction contained 11 bases not matched to a gene.